Presented here are 29 T cell receptor beta chains from one specimen sequenced in a study of CD8+ T cells in alopecia areata. Extracted from the samples, RNA was reverse transcribed into cDNA to serve as the sequencing template. Data came from immunoSEQ multiplex PCR; TCRdb stores just in-frame clones and leaves some out. The repertoire has 150,000 or so clones, around 87% of them found once; the top ten carry about 14%. Specimen: CD8+ T cells sorted from blood, collected at week 0. The receptors come from a human donor with alopecia areata.

This chain joins TRBV29-1 and TRBJ2-1, with D perhaps matching TRBD1 (6 bases). The CDR3 is made up of 13 amino acids. CDR1 is SQVTM, CDR2 ANQGSEA, per germline. The V gene lost 6 bases and the J gene lost 8 bases, with 17 bases spanning the gap. The CDR3 reads CSVDMTGNDEQFF. CDR3 nucleotide sequence: TGCAGCGTAGACATGACAGGCAACGATGAGCAGTTCTTC.

Here the CDR3 DNA reads TGTGCCAGCAGCCGATTCCCACAGGGGGCCTTGGAGAATTCACCCCTCCACTTT. Its protein is CASSRFPQGALENSPLHF. The rearrangement joins TRBV4-2 to TRBJ1-6; 9 bases are a match to TRBD1. Trimming cost V 4 bases and J 7 bases; bases outside gene matches: 14. Germline loops: CDR1 LGHNA, CDR2 YNFKEQ. The CDR3 length is 18 residues.

The chain is built from TRBV14 and TRBJ2-2; D might be TRBD1 or TRBD2, each matching 5 bases. Looked up from germline, CDR1 is SGHDN and CDR2 is FVKESK. Trimming took off 0 bases at V and 4 bases at J, with 12 bases between the two ends. The CDR3 length is 16 residues. The CDR3 DNA reads as TGTGCCAGCAGCCAAGAATCGCCGGGGACCACCGGGGAGCTGTTTTTT. Translated, it gives CASSQESPGTTGELFF.

This clone has just one count. CDR3 DNA: TGCAGTGCTAGGACTAACTATGGCTACACCTTC. Translated: CSARTNYGYTF. This chain uses TRBV20-1 with TRBJ1-2; D is unresolved. The germline CDR1 and CDR2 sequences are DFQATT and SNEGSKA (reference sequence). The V and J ends lost 3 bases and 0 bases respectively, with 2 bases between them. The CDR3 is 11 residues long.

Notes on this clone: One end of the junction varies from germline; a read error may be responsible. The rearrangement links TRBV29-1 to TRBJ2-2; D remains ambiguous. Germline V gene lookup returns CDR1 SQVTM and CDR2 ANQGSEA. The CDR3 spans 11 residues. The CDR3 is CSGRVFEELLF. CDR3 sequence (DNA): TGCAGCGGCCGAGTCTTCGAGGAGCTGCTTTTT.

This rearrangement joins TRBV29-1 to TRBJ1-5; 10 nucleotides align to TRBD1. This CDR3 is 13 amino acids long. The germline V gene has CDR1 SQVTM and CDR2 ANQGSEA. The J segment lost 6 bases and the V segment lost 7 bases, leaving 6 bases of the junction unmatched. The CDR3 sequence: CSAKGQGSQPQHF. CDR3 coding DNA: TGCAGCGCCAAGGGACAGGGGAGTCAGCCCCAGCATTTT. The variable domain in full, with the rest retrieved from reference TRBV29-1 and TRBJ1-5, is SAVISQKPSRDICQRGTSLTIQCQVDSQVTMMFWYRQQPGQSLTLIATANQGSEATYESGFVIDKFPISRPNLTFSTLTVSNMSPEDSSIYLCSAKGQGSQPQHFGDGTRLSIL.

The chain combines TRBV15 with TRBJ2-3; TRBD2 is a possible D gene (6 bases). V lost 5 bases to trimming and J lost 0 bases, with 12 bases between them. Germline V gene sequence: CDR1 LNHNV, CDR2 YYDKDF (reference sequence). The CDR3 contains 15 residues. The CDR3 sequence: CATSPTRLSTDTQYF. DNA for the CDR3: TGTGCCACCAGCCCGACTAGATTGAGCACAGATACGCAGTATTTT.

The V call is TRBV10-1, the J call TRBJ2-7; D may match TRBD1 or TRBD2 (5 bases each). The length of the CDR3 is 13 residues. Per the germline V gene, CDR1 is WNHNN and CDR2 is SYGVQD (reference sequence). Trimming removed 4 bases at V and 4 bases at J, with 11 bases between. CDR3 in DNA: TGCGCCAGCAGTGCCGGGACGGATTACGAGCAGTACTTC. Translated, it gives CASSAGTDYEQYF.

This clone has a single count. In nucleotides, the CDR3 is TGTGCCATCAGTGACTCCTACGAGCAGTACTTC. This translates into CAISDSYEQYF. This rearrangement joins TRBV10-3 to TRBJ2-7; D call uncertain. V was pared by 3 bases and J by 0 bases, with 0 bases between. Germline V lookup: CDR1 ENHRY, CDR2 SYGVKD. CDR3 length: 11 amino acids.

The chain couples TRBV27 to TRBJ2-1; 9 bases align to TRBD2. CDR3 size: 14 residues. The germline V gene has CDR1 MNHEY and CDR2 SMNVEV (reference sequence). V trimming: 5 bases; J trimming: 8 bases; junction bases outside the gene matches: 7. CDR3 in DNA: TGTGCCAGCAGTAACCTAGCGGGAAGGTATGAGCAGTTCTTC. It encodes CASSNLAGRYEQFF.

This chain links TRBV6-6 with TRBJ2-3; unclear D gene. The CDR3 length is 14 residues. Per the germline V gene, CDR1 is MNHNY and CDR2 is SVGAGI (reference sequence). The germline V and J ends were trimmed by 2 bases and 2 bases, with 8 bases remaining between them. DNA for the CDR3: TGTGCCAGCAGTTACGAATCCCCCACAGATACGCAGTATTTT. It translates to CASSYESPTDTQYF.

The gene calls are TRBV6-5 and TRBJ2-7; D is unresolved. CDR1 MNHEY and CDR2 SVGAGI come from the germline V gene. Trimming left V 6 bases short and J 2 bases short, with 8 bases between. There are 12 residues in the CDR3. The CDR3 bases are TGTGCCAGCAGCCCCCGTCCCTACGAGCAGTACTTC. Translation: CASSPRPYEQYF.

This clone was counted a single time. The chain joins TRBV5-1 to TRBJ2-3, with a possible D match to TRBD2 (5 bases). V lost 1 base and J lost 0, with 12 bases in between. This CDR3 contains 16 residues. Germline V CDR1 and CDR2: SGHRS, YFSETQ. The CDR3, as DNA: TGCGCCAGCAGCTTGAATTGGGAGCTGAGCACAGATACGCAGTATTTT. Translated, it gives CASSLNWELSTDTQYF.

The chain has TRBV6-1 and TRBJ1-1; tentatively, D is TRBD1 (6 bases). The V end was cut by 7 bases, the J end by 0 bases, with 12 bases between. This CDR3 comprises 14 residues. Germline CDR1 MNHNS, CDR2 SASEGT. The CDR3, as DNA: TGTGCCAGCATTACGGACAGCATGAACACTGAAGCTTTCTTT. Translation gives CASITDSMNTEAFF.

V usage is TRBV4-1 and J usage is TRBJ2-2; D gene ambiguous. The CDR3 is 16 amino acids. V dropped 4 bases and J dropped 5 bases, with 17 bases sitting between them. Germline V gene lookup returns CDR1 MGHRA and CDR2 YSYEKL. CDR3 sequence (DNA): TGCGCCAGCAGCCTGGCCGCGGTCAGATGGACCGGGGAGCTGTTTTTT. Translated: CASSLAAVRWTGELFF.

This chain links TRBV7-2 with TRBJ2-7, with D uncertain. Germline V gives CDR1 SGHTA, CDR2 FQGNSA. This CDR3 spans 12 amino acids. V lost 5 bases and J 3 bases, leaving 8 bases between the germline ends. CDR3 amino acids: CASSQTYYEQYF. CDR3 DNA: TGTGCCAGCAGCCAGACTTACTACGAGCAGTACTTC.

This clone has just one count. This rearrangement joins TRBV11-2 to TRBJ2-3; D is possibly TRBD2 (5 bases). Germline V gene lookup returns CDR1 SGHAT and CDR2 FQNNGV. The V end lost 0 bases, the J end lost 1 base, and 8 bases lay between the germline ends. CDR3 size: 15 residues. In DNA, the CDR3 is TGTGCCAGCAGCTTAGAGGCGGGTGGCACAGATACGCAGTATTTT. Its translation: CASSLEAGGTDTQYF. The whole variable domain, filled in from reference TRBV11-2 and TRBJ2-3, reads EAGVAQSPRYKIIEKRQSVAFWCNPISGHATLYWYQQILGQGPKLLIQFQNNGVVDDSQLPKDRFSAERLKGVDSTLKIQPAKLEDSAVYLCASSLEAGGTDTQYFGPGTRLTVL.

The V call is TRBV7-2, the J call TRBJ2-7; D perhaps matches TRBD2 (6 bases). Germline V gives CDR1 SGHTA, CDR2 FQGNSA. The CDR3 consists of 15 residues. With 3 bases removed from V and 3 bases from J, the gap between germline ends came to 15 bases. The CDR3 here is CASSFAETAGYEQYF. The CDR3 coding sequence is TGTGCCAGCAGCTTTGCAGAGACAGCGGGCTACGAGCAGTACTTC.

The chain uses TRBV4-1 and TRBJ2-3; 13 bases are shared with TRBD2. The CDR3 spans 17 residues. Germline CDR1 is MGHRA and CDR2 is YSYEKL. The ends lost 0 bases at V and 3 bases at J; junction bases unmatched: 3. DNA for the CDR3: TGCGCCAGCAGCCAAGAAGGACTAGCGGGAGAAACAGATACGCAGTATTTT. Translated: CASSQEGLAGETDTQYF.

The chain carries TRBV30 and TRBJ1-2; D gene uncertain. Trimming stripped 1 base from V and 8 bases from J, with 17 bases between. Looked up from germline, CDR1 is GTSNPN and CDR2 is SVGIG (reference sequence). The CDR3 extends over 14 amino acids. DNA of the CDR3: TGTGCCTGGAGTGAACCCGGCCGAAAAGGAGGCTACACCTTC. Its protein product is CAWSEPGRKGGYTF.

V and J are TRBV6-5 and TRBJ2-7; 8 bases line up with TRBD1. The CDR3 length is 15 residues. Germline CDR1 and CDR2: MNHEY and SVGAGI. J was trimmed by 5 bases and V by 4 bases; bases with no gene match: 10. CDR3 sequence: CASSLMGRGRDEQYF. Written as DNA, the CDR3 is TGTGCCAGCAGTTTAATGGGCAGGGGGCGCGACGAGCAGTACTTC.

The rearrangement joins TRBV10-2 to TRBJ2-7; weak D call: TRBD1 (5 bases). Trimming shortened V by 0 bases and J by 3 bases, and 9 bases separated the two germline ends. The germline gives CDR1 WSHSY, CDR2 SAAADI. The CDR3 runs 14 residues. CDR3: CASSESRTSYEQYF. The DNA for the CDR3 is TGCGCCAGCAGTGAGTCACGGACAAGCTACGAGCAGTACTTC.

The gene calls are TRBV7-9 and TRBJ2-3, with D unclear. Germline V CDR1 and CDR2: SEHNR, FQNEAQ (reference sequence). The CDR3 runs 16 residues. V was cut by 2 bases and J by 0 bases, with 12 bases left in between. The CDR3 region is CASSLQAGISTDTQYF. DNA for the CDR3: TGTGCCAGCAGCTTACAGGCAGGCATTAGCACAGATACGCAGTATTTT. Supplemented by reference TRBV7-9 and TRBJ2-3, the full variable domain reads DTGVSQNPRHKITKRGQNVTFRCDPISEHNRLYWYRQTLGQGPEFLTYFQNEAQLEKSRLLSDRFSAERPKGSFSTLEIQRTEQGDSAMYLCASSLQAGISTDTQYFGPGTRLTVL.

V is TRBV7-6 and J is TRBJ2-1; 11 nucleotides align to TRBD1. Germline trimming cut 5 bases from V and 8 bases from J; bases unmatched to any gene: 8. This CDR3 has 15 residues. The germline V gene has CDR1 SGHVS and CDR2 FNYEAQ. In DNA form, the CDR3 reads TGTGCCAGCAGCGACGGACAGGGGGCGCGGGATGAGCAGTTCTTC. Its translation is CASSDGQGARDEQFF. The full variable domain, with the rest looked up from reference TRBV7-6 and TRBJ2-1, is GAGVSQSPRYKVTKRGQDVALRCDPISGHVSLYWYRQALGQGPEFLTYFNYEAQQDKSGLPNDRFSAERPEGSISTLTIQRTEQRDSAMYRCASSDGQGARDEQFFGPGTRLTVL.

This chain joins TRBV19 and TRBJ2-1; no reliable D call. In germline, CDR1 is LNHDA, CDR2 SQIVND (reference sequence). This CDR3 is 15 amino acids long. V lost 5 bases, J lost 3 bases, and 14 bases lay in between. The CDR3 nucleotides read TGTGCCAGTAGTCTGTCCCTGGATGACTACAATGAGCAGTTCTTC. Its protein product is CASSLSLDDYNEQFF.

The chain employs TRBV29-1 and TRBJ2-7; D may correspond to TRBD1 or TRBD2 (5 bases each). V was clipped by 0 bases and J by 3 bases, with 12 bases between them. The CDR3 has 14 residues. Germline V gene sequence: CDR1 SQVTM, CDR2 ANQGSEA. As DNA, the CDR3 is TGCAGCGTTGAAGAAGAGGGACGGAACTACGAGCAGTACTTC. Its protein is CSVEEEGRNYEQYF.

The V call is TRBV6-5, the J call TRBJ2-2; 8 bases align to TRBD1. The V gene end was trimmed by 4 bases and the J gene end by 4 bases; junction bases not matched to a gene: 8. The CDR3 runs to 16 residues. CDR1 is MNHEY and CDR2 is SVGAGI in the germline V gene. The CDR3 sequence is CASSSPVRGLTGELFF. The CDR3 nucleotides read TGTGCCAGCAGTTCACCTGTCAGGGGGCTCACCGGGGAGCTGTTTTTT.

This clone was counted once. The DNA of the CDR3 is TGTGCCAGCAGTGCGTTCATAGATCGGAACACTGAAGCTTTCTTT. Its protein product is CASSAFIDRNTEAFF. This rearrangement joins TRBV2 to TRBJ1-1; D remains unclear. Germline assignment: CDR1 SNHLY and CDR2 FYNNEI. Trimming removed 4 bases at V and 1 base at J, with 13 bases between. This CDR3 contains 15 residues.

This chain joins TRBV5-1 and TRBJ1-4; the match to TRBD1 covers 7 bases. V lost 0 bases to trimming and J lost 12 bases; unmatched junction nucleotides: 8. Germline V lookup: CDR1 SGHRS, CDR2 YFSETQ. CDR3 length equals 14 residues. DNA of the CDR3: TGCGCCAGCAGCTTGGGACAGGGCTCTGAGGAACTGTTTTTT. It yields the protein CASSLGQGSEELFF.